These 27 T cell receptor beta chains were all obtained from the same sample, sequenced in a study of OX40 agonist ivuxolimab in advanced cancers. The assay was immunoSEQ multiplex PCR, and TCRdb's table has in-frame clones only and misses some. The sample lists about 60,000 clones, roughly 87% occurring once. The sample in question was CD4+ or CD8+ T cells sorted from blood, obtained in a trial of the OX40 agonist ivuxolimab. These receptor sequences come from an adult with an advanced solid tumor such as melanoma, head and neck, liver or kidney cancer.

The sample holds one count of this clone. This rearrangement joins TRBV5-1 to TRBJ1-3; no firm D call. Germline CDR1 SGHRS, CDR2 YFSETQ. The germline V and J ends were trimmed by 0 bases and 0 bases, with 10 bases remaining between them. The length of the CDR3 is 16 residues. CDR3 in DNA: TGCGCCAGCAGCTTGGCCCAGGTTAGCTCTGGAAACACCATATATTTT. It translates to CASSLAQVSSGNTIYF. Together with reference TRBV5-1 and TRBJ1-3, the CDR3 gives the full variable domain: KAGVTQTPRYLIKTRGQQVTLSCSPISGHRSVSWYQQTPGQGLQFLFEYFSETQRNKGNFPGRFSGRQFSNSRSEMNVSTLELGDSALYLCASSLAQVSSGNTIYFGEGSWLTVV.

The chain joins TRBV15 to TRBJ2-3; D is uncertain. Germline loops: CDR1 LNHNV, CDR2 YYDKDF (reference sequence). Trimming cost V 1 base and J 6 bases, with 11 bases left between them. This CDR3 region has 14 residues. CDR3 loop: CATSRGAVGDTQYF. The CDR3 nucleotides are TGTGCCACCAGCAGAGGTGCTGTGGGCGATACGCAGTATTTT. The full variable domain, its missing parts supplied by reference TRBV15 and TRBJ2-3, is DAMVIQNPRYQVTQFGKPVTLSCSQTLNHNVMYWYQQKSSQAPKLLFHYYDKDFNNEADTPDNFQSRRPNTSFCFLDIRSPGLGDTAMYLCATSRGAVGDTQYFGPGTRLTVL.

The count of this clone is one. The CDR3 sequence is CASSDIRGSYAETQYF. The CDR3 DNA reads as TGTGCCAGCAGTGACATCAGGGGTAGTTATGCGGAGACCCAGTACTTC. The J gene is TRBJ2-5, the V gene TRBV2; tentatively, D is TRBD1 (6 bases). The germline V gene encodes CDR1 SNHLY and CDR2 FYNNEI. This CDR3 region has 16 residues. V lost 3 bases to trimming and J lost 5 bases, with 19 bases between them.

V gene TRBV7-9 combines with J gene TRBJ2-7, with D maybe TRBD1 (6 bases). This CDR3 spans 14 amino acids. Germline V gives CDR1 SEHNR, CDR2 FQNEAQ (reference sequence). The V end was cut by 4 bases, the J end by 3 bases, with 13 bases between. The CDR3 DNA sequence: TGTGCCAGCAGCTCAATACAGGGACGCTACGAGCAGTACTTC. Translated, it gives CASSSIQGRYEQYF.

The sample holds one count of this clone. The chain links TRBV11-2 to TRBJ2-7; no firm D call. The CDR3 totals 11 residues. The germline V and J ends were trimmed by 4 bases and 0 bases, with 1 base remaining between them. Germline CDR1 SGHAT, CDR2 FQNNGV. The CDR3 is CASSSSYEQYF. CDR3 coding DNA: TGTGCCAGCAGCTCCTCCTACGAGCAGTACTTC.

Written as DNA, the CDR3 is TGCGCCAGCAGCCAGGGACTAGCGGGAGAGGGCACAGATACGCAGTATTTT. Its protein is CASSQGLAGEGTDTQYF. J is TRBJ2-3 and V is TRBV4-3; 14 bases are shared with TRBD2. V trimming: 3 bases; J trimming: 1 base; junction bases outside the gene matches: 3. This CDR3 has 17 residues. In germline, CDR1 is LGHNA, CDR2 YSLEER.

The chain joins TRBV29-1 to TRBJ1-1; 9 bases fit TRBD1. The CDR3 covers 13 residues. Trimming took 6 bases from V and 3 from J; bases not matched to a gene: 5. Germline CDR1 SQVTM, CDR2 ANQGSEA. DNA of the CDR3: TGCAGCGTAAACAGGGGGCTTGACACTGAAGCTTTCTTT. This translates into CSVNRGLDTEAFF. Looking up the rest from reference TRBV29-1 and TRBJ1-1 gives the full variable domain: SAVISQKPSRDICQRGTSLTIQCQVDSQVTMMFWYRQQPGQSLTLIATANQGSEATYESGFVIDKFPISRPNLTFSTLTVSNMSPEDSSIYLCSVNRGLDTEAFFGQGTRLTVV.

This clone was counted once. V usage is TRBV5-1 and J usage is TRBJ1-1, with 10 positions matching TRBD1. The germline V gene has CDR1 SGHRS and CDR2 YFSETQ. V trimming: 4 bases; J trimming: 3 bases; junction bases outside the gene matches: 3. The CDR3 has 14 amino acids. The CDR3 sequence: CASSRTGGDTEAFF. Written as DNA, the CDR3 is TGCGCCAGCAGCCGGACAGGGGGGGACACTGAAGCTTTCTTT.

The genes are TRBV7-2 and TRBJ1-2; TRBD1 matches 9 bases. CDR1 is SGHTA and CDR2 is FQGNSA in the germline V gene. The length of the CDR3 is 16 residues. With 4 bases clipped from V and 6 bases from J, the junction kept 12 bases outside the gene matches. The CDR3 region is CASSSSGTGLLDGYTF. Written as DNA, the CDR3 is TGTGCCAGCAGCTCGTCCGGGACAGGGTTGTTGGATGGCTACACCTTC.

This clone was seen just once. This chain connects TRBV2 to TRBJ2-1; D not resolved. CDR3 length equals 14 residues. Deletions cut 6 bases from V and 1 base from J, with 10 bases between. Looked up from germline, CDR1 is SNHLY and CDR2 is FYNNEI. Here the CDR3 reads CASRMDGSYNEQFF. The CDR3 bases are TGTGCCAGCAGGATGGACGGTTCCTACAATGAGCAGTTCTTC.

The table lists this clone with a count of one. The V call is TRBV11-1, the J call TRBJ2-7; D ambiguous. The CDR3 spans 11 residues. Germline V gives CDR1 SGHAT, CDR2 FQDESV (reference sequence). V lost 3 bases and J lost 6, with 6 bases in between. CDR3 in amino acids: CASSFGFEQYF. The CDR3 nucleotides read TGTGCCAGCAGCTTTGGCTTCGAGCAGTACTTC.

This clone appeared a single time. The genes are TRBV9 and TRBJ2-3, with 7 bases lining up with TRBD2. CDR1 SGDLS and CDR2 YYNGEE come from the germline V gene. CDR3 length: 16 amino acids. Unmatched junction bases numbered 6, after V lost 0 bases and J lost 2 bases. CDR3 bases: TGTGCCAGCAGCGTAGTTTCCGGGGGGACCACAGATACGCAGTATTTT. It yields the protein CASSVVSGGTTDTQYF.

The CDR3 is CASSYRTSGKDGYEQYF. The DNA of the CDR3 is TGTGCCAGCAGTTACCGGACTAGCGGGAAAGATGGCTACGAGCAGTACTTC. The chain combines TRBV27 with TRBJ2-7, with 12 bases lining up with TRBD2. This CDR3 has 17 residues. Germline CDR1 and CDR2: MNHEY and SMNVEV (reference sequence). V lost 4 bases and J lost 3; bases outside the gene matches: 10.

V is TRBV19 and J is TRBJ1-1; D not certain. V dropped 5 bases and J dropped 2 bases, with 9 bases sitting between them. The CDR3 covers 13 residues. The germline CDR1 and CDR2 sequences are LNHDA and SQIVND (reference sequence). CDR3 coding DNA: TGTGCCAGTAGTCCCGGGGTAAACACTGAAGCTTTCTTT. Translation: CASSPGVNTEAFF.

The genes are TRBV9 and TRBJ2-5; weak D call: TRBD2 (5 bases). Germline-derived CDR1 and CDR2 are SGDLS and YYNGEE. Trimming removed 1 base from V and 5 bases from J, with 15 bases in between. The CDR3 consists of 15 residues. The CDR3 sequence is CASSVLDLVSETQYF. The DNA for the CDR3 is TGTGCCAGCAGCGTATTGGACTTGGTATCGGAGACCCAGTACTTC.

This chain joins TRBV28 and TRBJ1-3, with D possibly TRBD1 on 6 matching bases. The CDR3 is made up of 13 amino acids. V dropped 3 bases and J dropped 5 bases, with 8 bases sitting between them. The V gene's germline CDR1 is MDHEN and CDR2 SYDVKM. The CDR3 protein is CASSFQGRNTIYF. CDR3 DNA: TGTGCCAGCAGTTTCCAGGGGAGAAACACCATATATTTT.

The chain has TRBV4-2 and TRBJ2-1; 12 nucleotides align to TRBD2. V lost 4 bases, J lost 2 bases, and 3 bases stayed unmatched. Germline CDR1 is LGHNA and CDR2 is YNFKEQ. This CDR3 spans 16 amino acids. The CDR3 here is CASSRRTSGAYNEQFF. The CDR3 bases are TGTGCCAGCAGCCGACGGACTAGCGGGGCCTACAATGAGCAGTTCTTC.

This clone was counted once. The CDR3 sequence is CASSDPNYGYTF. CDR3 coding DNA: TGTGCCAGCAGTGACCCTAACTATGGCTACACCTTC. This chain joins TRBV28 and TRBJ1-2; D gene uncertain. Germline-derived CDR1 and CDR2 are MDHEN and SYDVKM. This CDR3 has 12 residues. The V end was cut by 5 bases, the J end by 0 bases, with 4 bases between.

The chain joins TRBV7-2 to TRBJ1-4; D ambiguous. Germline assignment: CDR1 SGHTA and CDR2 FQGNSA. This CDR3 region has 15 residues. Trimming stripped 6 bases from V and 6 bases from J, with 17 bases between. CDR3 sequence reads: CASSPTGGTYEKLFF. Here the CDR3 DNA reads TGTGCCAGCAGTCCCACTGGAGGAACGTATGAAAAACTGTTTTTT.

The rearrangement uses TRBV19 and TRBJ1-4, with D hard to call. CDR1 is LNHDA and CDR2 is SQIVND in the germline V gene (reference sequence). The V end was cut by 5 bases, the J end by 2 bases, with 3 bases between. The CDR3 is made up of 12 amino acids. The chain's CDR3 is CASSRTNEKLFF. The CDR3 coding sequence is TGTGCCAGTAGTCGTACTAATGAAAAACTGTTTTTT.

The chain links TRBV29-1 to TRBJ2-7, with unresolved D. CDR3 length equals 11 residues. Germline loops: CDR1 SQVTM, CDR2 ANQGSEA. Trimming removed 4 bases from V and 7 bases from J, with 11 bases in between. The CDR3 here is CSVVVGLEQYF. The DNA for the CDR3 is TGCAGCGTTGTGGTAGGTTTGGAGCAGTACTTC.

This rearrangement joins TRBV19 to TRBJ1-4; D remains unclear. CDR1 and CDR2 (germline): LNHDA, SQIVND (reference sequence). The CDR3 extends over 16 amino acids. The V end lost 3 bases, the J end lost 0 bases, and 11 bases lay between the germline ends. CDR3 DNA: TGTGCCAGTAGTATTTCGTCAGGTACAACTAATGAAAAACTGTTTTTT. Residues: CASSISSGTTNEKLFF.

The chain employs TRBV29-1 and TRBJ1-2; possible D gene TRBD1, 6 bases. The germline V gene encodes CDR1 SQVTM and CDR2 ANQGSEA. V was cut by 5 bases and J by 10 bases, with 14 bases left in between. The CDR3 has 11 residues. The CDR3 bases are TGCAGCGTTTTCGAACCAGGGGCCTACACCTTC. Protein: CSVFEPGAYTF.

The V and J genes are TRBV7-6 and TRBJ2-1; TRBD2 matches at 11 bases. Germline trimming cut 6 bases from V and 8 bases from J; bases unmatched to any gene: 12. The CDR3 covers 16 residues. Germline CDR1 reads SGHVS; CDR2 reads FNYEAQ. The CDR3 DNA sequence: TGTGCCAGCAGTCTTAAATTAGCGGGAGGGCGCGATGAGCAGTTCTTC. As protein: CASSLKLAGGRDEQFF.

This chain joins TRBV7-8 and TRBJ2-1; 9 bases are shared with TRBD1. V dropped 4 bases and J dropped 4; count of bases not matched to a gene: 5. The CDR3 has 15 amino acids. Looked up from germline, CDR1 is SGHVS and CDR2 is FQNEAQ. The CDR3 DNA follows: TGTGCCAGCAGCTCGGACAGGGGTGGATACAATGAGCAGTTCTTC. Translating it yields CASSSDRGGYNEQFF.

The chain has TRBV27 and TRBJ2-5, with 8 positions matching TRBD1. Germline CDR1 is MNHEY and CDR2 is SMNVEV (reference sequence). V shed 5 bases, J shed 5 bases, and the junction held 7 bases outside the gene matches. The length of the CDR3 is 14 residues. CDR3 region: CASSISTGVETQYF. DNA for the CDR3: TGTGCCAGCAGTATCTCGACAGGGGTGGAGACCCAGTACTTC.

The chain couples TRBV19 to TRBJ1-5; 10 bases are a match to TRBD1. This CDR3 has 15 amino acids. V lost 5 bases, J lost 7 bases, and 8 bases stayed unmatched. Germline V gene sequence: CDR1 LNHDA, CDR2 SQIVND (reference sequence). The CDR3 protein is CASSRDRGSGQPQHF. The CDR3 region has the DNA TGTGCCAGTAGTCGGGACAGGGGTTCGGGGCAGCCCCAGCATTTT. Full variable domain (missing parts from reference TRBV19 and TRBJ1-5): DGGITQSPKYLFRKEGQNVTLSCEQNLNHDAMYWYRQDPGQGLRLIYYSQIVNDFQKGDIAEGYSVSREKKESFPLTVTSAQKNPTAFYLCASSRDRGSGQPQHFGDGTRLSIL.